This T cell receptor (beta chain) appears in the sequencing data of a study of blood T cells in healthy people across ages (dated by TCRdb to the mid-2010s). General notes on the study: In model experiments, roughly one uniquely barcoded TCR beta cDNA molecule per two T cells was captured by template switching. To track age-related changes in TCR beta repertoire diversity, the study relied on deep sequencing normalized with unique cDNA molecular identifiers. The donors were divided into four age groups: young (average about 15 years), middle-aged (almost 40), aged (approximately 62) and long-lived (approximately 74). To avoid experimental bias, donors of different ages were distributed randomly across sequencing lanes. Using the same blood draw, the study looked at two additional independent replicas of 1 million unique cDNA reads for two donors, one aged 18 to 29 and the other aged 80 or older. Overall study outcomes, separate from this receptor: Compared with the aged group, more naive CD4+ T cells, fewer expanded clones and increased TCR diversity were shown by the long-lived group, suggesting age selection. Since profiling was done on bulk unsorted PBMCs, naive and antigen-experienced compartments could not be conclusively compared. There was a strong correlation between observed TCR beta diversity and the percentage of naive T cells measured by flow cytometry. Observed TCR beta diversity per million T cells fell roughly linearly with age, and a significant reduction was already apparent by age roughly 40. Estimates of total diversity based on one million sequenced T cells were regarded as lower bounds and as underestimates. The CMV infection status of donors was not known, potentially confounding age-related changes in expanded clonotypes.

Donors were 39 systemically healthy Caucasian individuals from Russia aged about 6 to 100 years. Each donor gave ten milliliters of peripheral blood, collected into EDTA-treated Vacutainer tubes. Ficoll-Paque density-gradient centrifugation was used to isolate PBMCs, with at least 6.5 million per sample. Trizol reagent was used to extract total RNA from PBMCs, with at least 6 micrograms per sample. The percentages of naive CD45RAhigh/CD27high T cells were determined by flow cytometry on a PBMC aliquot from every donor. Library preparation used 5' RACE. Sequenced on an Illumina HiSeq 2500. A second PCR of roughly 7 to 11 cycles was performed with a sample-barcoded 5' primer and a J-beta primer mix. Each TCR beta cDNA molecule received a unique molecular identifier from a template-switch 5' adaptor carrying 12 random nucleotides. At least 3 million CDR3-containing paired-end reads were obtained from each sample. All of the RNA was converted into first-strand cDNA using the Mint cDNA synthesis kit, with a TRBC-specific oligonucleotide serving as the primer. After uracil-DNA glycosylase treatment, a first 18-cycle PCR used universal primers M1SS and BC2_uni_R on all cDNA. The published analysis was carried out like this. Each sample was normalized by randomly selecting 1 million high-quality reads, each carrying a distinct molecular identifier. Instead of being binned into consensus sequences, reads with shared molecular identifiers were discarded. CDR3 identification, clonotype clustering and error correction used MiTCR with a Q25 quality threshold and the strictest error-elimination algorithm. Lower-bound total TCR beta diversity was estimated with a nonparametric unseen species model using Euler transformation. TCRdb reprocessing: public reads trimmed at Q25 with fastp, clones called with MiXCR, in-frame beta chains kept. A single entry per CDR3 protein holds the most common genes and DNA from its merged rows. In this record, the V and J calls reflect TCRdb's handling and not the investigators' own analysis. The sample profile shows about 1.4 million distinct CDR3 sequences; 45% to 70% of them were found once. About 6.7% of the sample is taken by the ten largest.

Turning to this clonotype: Its antigen is still unknown. There are no base qualities to consult, and no much larger clone falls within one base.

From its cysteine to its phenylalanine, the CDR3 spans 16 amino acids. Of the read, only the CDR3 DNA is kept; its 48 bases are in frame from base 1. Trimming removed 0 bases from V and 4 bases from J, leaving 13 bases between the germline ends. The germline V gene provides CDR1 LGHNA and CDR2 YNFKEQ. In this chain, TRBV4-2 is recombined with TRBJ1-5; possibly the D gene is TRBD1, per 5 matching bases. This clonotype originated in a man between 18 and 29 years old in good health. Sequencing used blood. The nucleotide sequence reads TGTGCCAGCAGCCAAGATATGGGGGGTGGGAATCAGCCCCAGCATTTT. This encodes CASSQDMGGGNQPQHF.